The 9 T cell receptor beta chains below were found in one sample sequenced in a study of blood T cell repertoires in COVID-19. Sequenced by immunoSEQ multiplex PCR; TCRdb stores in-frame clones only, minus some. In the table there are about 190,000 clones, 65% to 90% of which are singletons. Input material: PBMCs or T cells enriched from blood (not recorded which). The receptor source for this set is a woman aged 55-69 years with acute COVID-19.

The V and J genes are TRBV12-3 or TRBV12-4 and TRBJ2-7; no firm D call. This CDR3 has 13 residues. V was pared by 4 bases and J by 1 base, with 8 bases between. Written as DNA, the CDR3 is TGTGCCAGCAGTTATACACCGTCCTACGAGCAGTACGTC. It yields the protein CASSYTPSYEQYV.

The chain combines TRBV28 with TRBJ1-3; D may be TRBD1 (5 bases). The CDR3 is 15 amino acids. V shed 5 bases and J shed 4 bases, with 15 bases lying between them. Germline V gene sequence: CDR1 MDHEN, CDR2 SYDVKM. CDR3 in amino acids: CASSPGALGGNTIYF. The CDR3 DNA follows: TGTGCCAGCAGTCCTGGGGCCCTCGGGGGAAACACCATATATTTT.

The J gene is TRBJ1-6, the V gene TRBV6-4; maybe TRBD1 (5 bases). CDR1 and CDR2 (germline): MRHNA, SNTAGT. The CDR3 runs 15 residues. Trimming stripped 2 bases from V and 6 bases from J, with 11 bases between. The CDR3: CASSDGHGGNSPLHF. The CDR3, as DNA: TGTGCCAGCAGTGACGGACACGGCGGTAATTCACCCCTCCACTTT.

The chain recombines TRBV7-8 with TRBJ2-1, with a weak D call TRBD2 (6 bases). Trimming removed 5 bases at V and 3 bases at J, with 11 bases between. The germline gives CDR1 SGHVS, CDR2 FQNEAQ. CDR3 length: 14 residues. The CDR3 is CASSPVSGYNEQFF. Written as DNA, the CDR3 is TGTGCCAGCAGCCCCGTTAGCGGCTACAATGAGCAGTTCTTC.

The chain employs TRBV28 and TRBJ1-2; D is unclear. The CDR3 is 13 residues long. CDR1 and CDR2 from the germline V gene are MDHEN and SYDVKM. Trimming stripped 5 bases from V and 4 bases from J, with 11 bases between. CDR3 region: CASSQDASYGYTF. CDR3 DNA: TGTGCCAGCAGTCAGGATGCCAGCTATGGCTACACCTTC.

This clone was seen a handful of times. The chain is built from TRBV11-3 and TRBJ2-2; D not certain. CDR3 length: 13 residues. Per germline, CDR1 SGHNT and CDR2 YENEEA. The V end was cut by 2 bases, the J end by 5 bases, with 6 bases between. The CDR3 DNA is TGTGCCAGCAGCTTATGGCAAACCGGGGAGCTGTTTTTT. Residues: CASSLWQTGELFF.

The chain employs TRBV9 and TRBJ2-5, with 7 bases identical to TRBD2. V shed 0 bases, J shed 5 bases, and the junction held 4 bases outside the gene matches. CDR1 and CDR2 from the germline V gene are SGDLS and YYNGEE. The CDR3 has 14 residues. The DNA for the CDR3 is TGTGCCAGCAGCGTAGCTCGGCGGGAGGAGACCCAGTACTTC. Its protein is CASSVARREETQYF.

The chain combines TRBV5-4 with TRBJ2-1; TRBD2 is a possible D gene (6 bases). From germline, CDR1 is SGHNT and CDR2 YYREEE (reference sequence). The CDR3 sequence is 15 residues long. V shed 2 bases and J shed 6 bases, with 15 bases lying between them. The CDR3 region is CASSFPAGQGNEQFF. CDR3 in DNA: TGTGCCAGCAGCTTTCCAGCGGGCCAGGGCAATGAGCAGTTCTTC.

This sequence joins TRBV9 and TRBJ1-4; no clear D. The CDR3 totals 17 residues. Germline V gene lookup returns CDR1 SGDLS and CDR2 YYNGEE. The V end was cut by 3 bases, the J end by 0 bases, with 15 bases between. The CDR3 DNA reads as TGTGCCAGCAGCGGTACCGCGGTCCTAGCAACTAATGAAAAACTGTTTTTT. This translates into CASSGTAVLATNEKLFF.